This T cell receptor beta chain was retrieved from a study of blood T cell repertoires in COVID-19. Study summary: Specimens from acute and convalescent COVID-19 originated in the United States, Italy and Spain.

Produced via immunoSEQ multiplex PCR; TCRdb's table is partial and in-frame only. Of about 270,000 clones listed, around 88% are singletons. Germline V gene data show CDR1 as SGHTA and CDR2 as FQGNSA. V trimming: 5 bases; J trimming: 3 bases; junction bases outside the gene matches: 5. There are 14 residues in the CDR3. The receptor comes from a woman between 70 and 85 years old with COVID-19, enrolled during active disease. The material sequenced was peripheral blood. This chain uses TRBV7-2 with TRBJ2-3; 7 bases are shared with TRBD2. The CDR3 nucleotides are TGTGCCAGCAGCCCTTCGGGGGGAACAGATACGCAGTATTTT. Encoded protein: CASSPSGGTDTQYF.